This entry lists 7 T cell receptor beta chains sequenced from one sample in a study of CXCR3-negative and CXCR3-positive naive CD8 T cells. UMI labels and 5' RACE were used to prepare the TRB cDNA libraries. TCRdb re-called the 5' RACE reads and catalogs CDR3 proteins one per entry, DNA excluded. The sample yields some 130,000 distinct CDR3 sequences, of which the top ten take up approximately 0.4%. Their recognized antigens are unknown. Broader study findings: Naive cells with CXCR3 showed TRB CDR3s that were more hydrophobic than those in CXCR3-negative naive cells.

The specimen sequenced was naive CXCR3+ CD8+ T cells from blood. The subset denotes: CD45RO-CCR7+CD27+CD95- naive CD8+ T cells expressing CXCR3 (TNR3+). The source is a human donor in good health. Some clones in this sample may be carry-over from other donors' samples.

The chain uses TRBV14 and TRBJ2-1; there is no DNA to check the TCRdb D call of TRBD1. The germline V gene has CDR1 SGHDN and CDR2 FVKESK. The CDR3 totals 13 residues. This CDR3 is CASSPPGHPAQFF.

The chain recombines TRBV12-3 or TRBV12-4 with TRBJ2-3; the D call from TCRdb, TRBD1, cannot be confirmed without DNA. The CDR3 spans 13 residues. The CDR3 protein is CASSSREADTQYF.

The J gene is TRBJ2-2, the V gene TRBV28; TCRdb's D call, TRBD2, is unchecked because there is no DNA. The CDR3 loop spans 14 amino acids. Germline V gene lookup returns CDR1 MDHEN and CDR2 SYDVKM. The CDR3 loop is CASSHSGSPGELFF.

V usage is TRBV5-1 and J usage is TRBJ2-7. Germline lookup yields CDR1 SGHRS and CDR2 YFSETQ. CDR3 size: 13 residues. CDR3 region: CASSAAVSYEQYF.

The CDR3 loop is CASSLPGGARETQYF. The rearrangement uses TRBV12-3 or TRBV12-4 and TRBJ2-5; there is no DNA to check the TCRdb D call of TRBD1. This CDR3 is built from 15 residues.

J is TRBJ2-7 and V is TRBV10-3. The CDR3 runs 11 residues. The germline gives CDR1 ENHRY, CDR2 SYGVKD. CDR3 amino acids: CAISESGEQYF.

The CDR3 spells CASTPSAGASHNEQFF. This sequence joins TRBV7-9 and TRBJ2-1; the TCRdb call, TRBD1, lacks DNA for checking. CDR3 length: 16 residues. Looked up from germline, CDR1 is SEHNR and CDR2 is FQNEAQ (reference sequence).